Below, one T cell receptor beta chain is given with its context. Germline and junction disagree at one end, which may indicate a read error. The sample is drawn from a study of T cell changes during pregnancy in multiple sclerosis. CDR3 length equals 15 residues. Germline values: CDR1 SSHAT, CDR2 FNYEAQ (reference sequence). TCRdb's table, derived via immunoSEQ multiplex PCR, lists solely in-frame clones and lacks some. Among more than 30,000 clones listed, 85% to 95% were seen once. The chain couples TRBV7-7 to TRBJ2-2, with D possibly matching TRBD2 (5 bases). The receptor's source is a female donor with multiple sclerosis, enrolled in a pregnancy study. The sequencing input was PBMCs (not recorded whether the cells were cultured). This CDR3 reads CASTPGLPITGELFF. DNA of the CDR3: TGTGCTAGCACTCCCGGACTCCCTATCACCGGGGAGCTGTTTTTT.